The 5 T cell receptor beta chains listed next were all sequenced from one sample in a study of post-analysis software for immune sequencing data. Study conclusions and caveats: Patients showed TRBV5-6, TRBV5-1 and TRBV20-1 among five TRBV segments more frequent than in controls.

Included in the TCR beta cDNA libraries were unique molecular identifiers. TCRdb redid the calling of the PCR reads with MiXCR, one entry per CDR3 protein. The repertoire holds roughly 620,000 distinct CDR3 sequences, 44% seen once, with more than 1.5% in the top ten. These receptors' targets are unknown. What was sequenced was blood. Source of these receptors: a girl between 10 and 17 years old with multiple sclerosis.

In this sample, this clonotype turned up a few times. The J gene is TRBJ1-1, the V gene TRBV4-2, with D hard to call. This CDR3 is 13 amino acids long. Trimming shortened V by 8 bases and J by 1 base, and 11 bases separated the two germline ends. Germline CDR1 and CDR2: LGHNA and YNFKEQ. Here the CDR3 DNA reads TGTGCCAGCGGCACGTTAGGGAACACTGAAGCTTTCTTT. This gives the protein CASGTLGNTEAFF.

This clonotype came up a few times. The chain recombines TRBV7-9 with TRBJ2-4; TRBD1 might be the D (6 bases). CDR3 length equals 12 residues. From germline, CDR1 is SEHNR and CDR2 FQNEAQ (reference sequence). Trimming removed 0 bases from V and 14 bases from J, with 11 bases in between. The CDR3 sequence is CASSLARGREYF. The CDR3 DNA sequence: TGTGCCAGCAGCTTAGCCAGGGGCAGGGAGTACTTC.

The CDR3 DNA follows: TGTGCCAGCAGTCCCGCGGGGGACTCCTACACTGAGCAGTACTTC. Translation: CASSPAGDSYTEQYF. This chain links TRBV25-1 with TRBJ2-7, with 7 bases lining up with TRBD2. The junction had 14 bases not matched to a gene; V was cut back by 5 bases and J by 7 bases. This CDR3 comprises 15 residues. Germline CDR1 MGHDK, CDR2 SYGVNS.

This clonotype showed up just a few times. V usage is TRBV20-1 and J usage is TRBJ2-5; no reliable D call. CDR1 and CDR2 from the germline V gene are DFQATT and SNEGSKA (reference sequence). V was pared by 0 bases and J by 2 bases, with 10 bases between. CDR3 size: 14 residues. In DNA, the CDR3 is TGCAGTGCTAGAGATCTAGGACGGCAAGAGACCCAGTACTTC. This translates into CSARDLGRQETQYF.

This chain uses TRBV7-9 with TRBJ2-3, with D perhaps assigned TRBD1 or TRBD2 (6 bases each). From germline, CDR1 is SEHNR and CDR2 FQNEAQ (reference sequence). V lost 1 base, J lost 5 bases, and 13 bases lay in between. The CDR3 length is 15 residues. As DNA, the CDR3 is TGTGCCAGCAGCTTAGGGGGGGCAGCACAAGATACGCAGTATTTT. It encodes CASSLGGAAQDTQYF.